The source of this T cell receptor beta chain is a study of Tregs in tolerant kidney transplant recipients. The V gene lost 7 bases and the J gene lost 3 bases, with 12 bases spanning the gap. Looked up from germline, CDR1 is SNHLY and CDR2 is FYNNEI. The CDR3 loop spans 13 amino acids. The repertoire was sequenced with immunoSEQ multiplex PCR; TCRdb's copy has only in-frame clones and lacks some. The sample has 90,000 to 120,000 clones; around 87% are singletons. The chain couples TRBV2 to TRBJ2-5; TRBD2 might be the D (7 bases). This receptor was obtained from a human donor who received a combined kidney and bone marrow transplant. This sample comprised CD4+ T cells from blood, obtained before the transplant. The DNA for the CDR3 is TGTGCCAGCACCGGGGGGACAAAAGAGACCCAGTACTTC. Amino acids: CASTGGTKETQYF.